This TCR beta chain is drawn from a study of T-cell reconstitution after alpha-beta-depleted transplantation in children. In germline, CDR1 is SGHNT, CDR2 YYREEE (reference sequence). CDR3 length equals 17 residues. V shed 5 bases and J shed 5 bases, with 26 bases lying between them. The TCRbeta library was prepared with unique molecular identifiers. From the PCR reads, TCRdb called clonotypes with MiXCR, one entry per CDR3 protein. Among under 450,000 distinct CDR3 sequences listed, 15% to 20% were seen once. The sample consisted of PBMCs, mostly from graft donor cells, taken 360 days after TCRalphabeta/CD19-depleted stem cell transplant. The chain has TRBV5-4 and TRBJ2-7; D may be TRBD1 or TRBD2 (6 bases each). This TCR derives from a boy under two years old who had a stem cell transplant for Wiskott-Aldrich syndrome, so the T cells may come from the graft donor. The CDR3 DNA reads as TGTGCCAGCAGTCTCCCTTACCGGCGGGACACCCGGGACGAGCAGTACTTC. It codes for CASSLPYRRDTRDEQYF.